The 21 T cell receptor beta chains reported below all come from one sample, sequenced in a study of beta chain features in type 1 diabetes. Isolated RNA was reverse transcribed in full, so expressed TCRB transcripts were sequenced. Clones were sequenced by immunoSEQ multiplex PCR, and TCRdb holds only the in-frame ones, with some missing. This table has hundreds of thousands of clones, 12% to 15% appearing once. The sequenced sample consisted of central memory CD4+ T cells from blood. These TCRs come from a man under 40 in good health.

J is TRBJ2-1 and V is TRBV7-9, with 13 nucleotides matching TRBD2. The CDR3 is made up of 15 amino acids. The germline V gene encodes CDR1 SEHNR and CDR2 FQNEAQ (reference sequence). Losses at the gene ends were 6 bases for V and 3 bases for J; bases not matched to a gene: 2. The CDR3 protein is CASRTSGRYYNEQFF. In nucleotides, the CDR3 is TGTGCCAGCAGGACTAGCGGGAGGTACTACAATGAGCAGTTCTTC. The full variable domain, rest sourced from reference TRBV7-9 and TRBJ2-1, is DTGVSQNPRHKITKRGQNVTFRCDPISEHNRLYWYRQTLGQGPEFLTYFQNEAQLEKSRLLSDRFSAERPKGSFSTLEIQRTEQGDSAMYLCASRTSGRYYNEQFFGPGTRLTVL.

A few counts support this clone. This sequence joins TRBV6-5 and TRBJ1-1; D unresolved. Germline CDR1 MNHEY, CDR2 SVGAGI. Trimming shortened V by 5 bases and J by 7 bases, and 14 bases separated the two germline ends. There are 13 residues in the CDR3. As DNA, the CDR3 is TGTGCCAGCAGTGAAGCAGGCGGTGGTGAAGCTTTCTTT. It specifies CASSEAGGGEAFF.

V usage is TRBV28 and J usage is TRBJ1-5; D is possibly TRBD1 (5 bases). The V gene's germline CDR1 is MDHEN and CDR2 SYDVKM. Deletions cut 3 bases from V and 6 bases from J, with 15 bases between. The CDR3 spans 15 residues. The CDR3 region is CASSFVAQVTQPQHF. The CDR3 DNA reads TGTGCCAGCAGTTTCGTTGCACAGGTCACTCAGCCCCAGCATTTT.

The chain links TRBV29-1 to TRBJ1-1, with TRBD1 as a possible D gene (5 bases). Germline lookup yields CDR1 SQVTM and CDR2 ANQGSEA. The germline V and J ends were trimmed by 4 bases and 1 base, with 13 bases remaining between them. The CDR3 has 14 residues. The CDR3 reads CSVGAPGTNTEAFF. CDR3 nucleotides: TGCAGCGTTGGGGCCCCAGGGACGAACACTGAAGCTTTCTTT.

This clone was found a few times. The genes are TRBV5-1 and TRBJ2-6; D remains ambiguous. The CDR3 has 16 amino acids. V lost 1 base and J lost 0, with 8 bases in between. CDR1 is SGHRS, CDR2 YFSETQ, per germline. The CDR3 coding sequence is TGCGCCAGCAGCTTGTCGGAAAACTCTGGGGCCAACGTCCTGACTTTC. As protein: CASSLSENSGANVLTF.

This clone was detected only a few times. The V call is TRBV10-3, the J call TRBJ1-1; tentative D call: TRBD1 (5 bases). Germline CDR1 is ENHRY and CDR2 is SYGVKD. Between the trimmed V and J ends, which lost 3 bases and 3 bases, there was a span of 5 bases. The CDR3 has 12 amino acids. This CDR3 is CAISEGDTEAFF. The CDR3 DNA sequence: TGTGCCATCAGTGAAGGGGACACTGAAGCTTTCTTT.

Only a few counts were recorded for this clone. The chain carries TRBV5-1 and TRBJ2-1; 7 bases map to TRBD2. V lost 0 bases and J lost 3; bases outside the gene matches: 6. The CDR3 has 16 residues. Germline V gene lookup returns CDR1 SGHRS and CDR2 YFSETQ. CDR3 protein: CASSLAGGGGYNEQFF. In DNA, the CDR3 is TGCGCCAGCAGCTTGGCGGGGGGAGGAGGCTACAATGAGCAGTTCTTC.

This clone turned up a few times. The V call is TRBV19, the J call TRBJ2-1; possible D gene TRBD2, 6 bases. Germline CDR1 and CDR2: LNHDA and SQIVND (reference sequence). This CDR3 has 16 residues. V shed 6 bases and J shed 0 bases, with 15 bases lying between them. CDR3 DNA sequence: TGTGCCAGTAGCGATATAGCGGTTAACTCCTACAATGAGCAGTTCTTC. Residues: CASSDIAVNSYNEQFF.

The sample holds a few counts of this clone. V is TRBV7-3 and J is TRBJ2-4, with a possible D match to TRBD1 (6 bases). Germline V gene lookup returns CDR1 SGHTA and CDR2 FQGTGA. V lost 5 bases and J lost 7, with 6 bases in between. This CDR3 contains 11 residues. CDR3: CASSTGNIQYF. CDR3 DNA: TGTGCCAGCAGCACAGGGAACATTCAGTACTTC.

This clone was found a few times. The DNA of the CDR3 is TGTGCCAGCAGCGTTTCAGCGGGCCAAGAGACCCAGTACTTC. Encoded protein: CASSVSAGQETQYF. The chain is built from TRBV9 and TRBJ2-5; possibly TRBD2 for D (6 bases). This CDR3 contains 14 residues. The V gene's germline CDR1 is SGDLS and CDR2 YYNGEE. V was shortened by 2 bases and J by 1 base, with 9 bases between the two germline ends.

This chain's CDR3 is CASSPGWRTGELFF. Here the CDR3 DNA reads TGTGCCAGCAGTCCAGGGTGGAGGACCGGGGAGCTGTTTTTT. The chain has TRBV28 and TRBJ2-2, with D perhaps being TRBD1 or TRBD2 (5 bases each). Germline V CDR1 and CDR2: MDHEN, SYDVKM. The length of the CDR3 is 14 residues. V was pared by 5 bases and J by 5 bases, with 12 bases between.

The rearrangement uses TRBV7-2 and TRBJ2-5; D not certain. Trimming took off 2 bases at V and 1 base at J, with 8 bases between the two ends. Germline lookup yields CDR1 SGHTA and CDR2 FQGNSA. The CDR3 spans 14 residues. The CDR3 region has the DNA TGTGCCAGCAGCTTACACGCCGGCCAAGAGACCCAGTACTTC. Its protein product is CASSLHAGQETQYF.

The CDR3 nucleotides read TGTGCCAGCAGTTTGGGACGCGGGACTTATGGCTACACCTTC. This translates into CASSLGRGTYGYTF. V is TRBV6-5 and J is TRBJ1-2; the D gene is possibly TRBD1 (5 bases). CDR1 is MNHEY and CDR2 is SVGAGI in the germline V gene. The CDR3 has 14 residues. V was shortened by 4 bases and J by 5 bases, with 14 bases between the two germline ends.

This clone turned up a few times. The chain joins TRBV6-6 to TRBJ2-1, with 8 positions matching TRBD2. This CDR3 region has 13 residues. In germline, CDR1 is MNHNY, CDR2 SVGAGI (reference sequence). After removal of 6 bases from V and 8 bases from J, the junction contained 6 bases not matched to a gene. CDR3 amino acids: CASSPREADEQFF. The CDR3 nucleotides are TGTGCCAGCAGCCCGCGGGAGGCGGATGAGCAGTTCTTC.

The chain combines TRBV30 with TRBJ2-1, with TRBD1 matching 7 bases. V shed 2 bases and J 4 bases; nucleotides not matched to a gene: 5. Germline V gene data show CDR1 as GTSNPN and CDR2 as SVGIG (reference sequence). The CDR3 extends over 14 amino acids. CDR3 amino acids: CAWSKGAGYNEQFF. The CDR3 DNA sequence: TGTGCCTGGAGTAAGGGGGCAGGATACAATGAGCAGTTCTTC.

In its sample, this clone was seen a few times. This chain links TRBV19 with TRBJ2-7, with 8 bases fitting TRBD1. The junction had 10 bases not matched to a gene; V was cut back by 6 bases and J by 0 bases. Germline V CDR1 and CDR2: LNHDA, SQIVND (reference sequence). CDR3 size: 16 residues. CDR3 sequence (DNA): TGTGCCAGTAGGGACCCAGGGGGCCCATCCTCCTACGAGCAGTACGTC. Translated, it gives CASRDPGGPSSYEQYV.

This sequence joins TRBV4-1 and TRBJ1-3; D is unresolved. Germline CDR1 MGHRA, CDR2 YSYEKL. This CDR3 contains 14 residues. V gave up 4 bases and J gave up 1 base, with 8 bases separating them. CDR3 coding DNA: TGCGCCAGCAGCCCAGCGTTATCTGGAAACACCATATATTTT. Residues: CASSPALSGNTIYF.

A note on this clone: The junction does not match germline at one end; this may be a read error. This sequence joins TRBV6-5 and TRBJ2-7, with 8 bases that match TRBD1. The germline V gene encodes CDR1 MNHEY and CDR2 SVGAGI. The CDR3 has 12 residues. The CDR3 nucleotides are TGTGCCAGCACCCGGACAGGGTTCGAGCAGTGCTTC. It codes for CASTRTGFEQCF.

The chain combines TRBV30 with TRBJ1-1; D gene ambiguous. Trimming pared 0 bases from V and 4 bases from J, leaving 9 bases between. The CDR3 length is 13 residues. CDR1 and CDR2 (germline): GTSNPN, SVGIG (reference sequence). This CDR3 reads CAWSVRRRTEAFF. The CDR3 region has the DNA TGTGCCTGGAGTGTACGTCGGCGCACTGAAGCTTTCTTT.

A word on this clone: At one of its ends the junction is not consistent with the germline gene, which may arise from a read error. The rearrangement links TRBV6-6 to TRBJ1-4, with D unresolved. The germline gives CDR1 MNHNY, CDR2 SVGAGI (reference sequence). The CDR3 is made up of 12 amino acids. In DNA form, the CDR3 reads TGTGCCAGCAGCCTGACTATTGAAAAACTGTTTTTT. This sequence encodes CASSLTIEKLFF.

This clone showed up just a few times. This chain joins TRBV4-2 and TRBJ1-2; D possibly corresponds to TRBD1 (5 bases). The ends were cut back, 3 bases at V and 4 bases at J, with 15 bases in the middle. This CDR3 comprises 15 residues. Germline-derived CDR1 and CDR2 are LGHNA and YNFKEQ. The CDR3 DNA reads TGTGCCAGCAGCCAGGCCGACAGCCCGACCTATGGCTACACCTTC. Protein sequence: CASSQADSPTYGYTF.